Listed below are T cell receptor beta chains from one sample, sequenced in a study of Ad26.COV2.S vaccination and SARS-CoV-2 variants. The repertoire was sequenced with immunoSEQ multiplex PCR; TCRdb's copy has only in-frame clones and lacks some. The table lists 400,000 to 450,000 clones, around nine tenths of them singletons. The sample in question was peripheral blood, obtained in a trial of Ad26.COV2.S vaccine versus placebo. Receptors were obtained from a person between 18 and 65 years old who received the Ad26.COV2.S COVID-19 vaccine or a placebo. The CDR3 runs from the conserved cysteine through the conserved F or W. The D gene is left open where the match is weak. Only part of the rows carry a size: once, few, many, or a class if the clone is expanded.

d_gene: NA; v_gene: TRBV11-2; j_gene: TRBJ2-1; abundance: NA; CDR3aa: CASSLVGTSYNEQFF; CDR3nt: TGTGCCAGCAGCTTAGTGGGGACATCTTACAATGAGCAGTTCTTC
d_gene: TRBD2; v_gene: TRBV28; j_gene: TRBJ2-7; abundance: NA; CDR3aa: CASSAAWGLAGGYEQYF; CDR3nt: TGTGCCAGCAGTGCAGCCTGGGGACTAGCGGGAGGTTACGAGCAGTACTTC
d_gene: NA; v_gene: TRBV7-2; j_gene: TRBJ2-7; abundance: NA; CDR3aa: CASSLGAGTPYEQYF; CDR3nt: TGTGCCAGCAGCTTAGGAGCCGGGACACCCTACGAGCAGTACTTC
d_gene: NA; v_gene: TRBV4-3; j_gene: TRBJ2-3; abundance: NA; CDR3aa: CASSQQGGPGVPDTQYF; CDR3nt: TGCGCCAGCAGCCAGCAGGGGGGCCCAGGGGTGCCAGATACGCAGTATTTT
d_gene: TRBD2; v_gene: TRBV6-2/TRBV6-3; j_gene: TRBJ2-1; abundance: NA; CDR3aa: CASSYSRLAGWVGEQFF; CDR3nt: TGTGCCAGCAGTTACTCGAGGTTAGCGGGATGGGTGGGTGAGCAGTTCTTC
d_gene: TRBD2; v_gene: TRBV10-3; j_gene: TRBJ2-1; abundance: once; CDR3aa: CAISEAGGRGGNEQFF; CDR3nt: TGTGCCATCAGTGAGGCGGGCGGGAGGGGGGGGAATGAGCAGTTCTTC
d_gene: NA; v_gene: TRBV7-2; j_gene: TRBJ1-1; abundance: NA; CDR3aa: CASSQTTGNTEAFF; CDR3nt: TGTGCCAGCAGCCAAACAACAGGGAACACTGAAGCTTTCTTT
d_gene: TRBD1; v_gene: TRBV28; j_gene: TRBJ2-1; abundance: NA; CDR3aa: CASSPTPLRDRMFF; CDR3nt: TGTGCCAGCAGTCCCACGCCCCTGAGGGACAGAATGTTCTTC
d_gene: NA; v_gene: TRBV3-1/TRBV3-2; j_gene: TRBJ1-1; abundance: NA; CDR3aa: CASSQDLVRVSHTEAFF; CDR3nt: TGTGCCAGCAGCCAAGACTTAGTCCGGGTATCTCACACTGAAGCTTTCTTT
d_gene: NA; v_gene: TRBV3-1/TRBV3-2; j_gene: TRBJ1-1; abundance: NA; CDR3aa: CASSQAGSDTEAFF; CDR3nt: TGTGCCAGCAGCCAAGCAGGCTCTGACACTGAAGCTTTCTTT